Below are 14 T cell receptor beta chains sequenced from a single sample in a study of blood T cell repertoires in COVID-19. Generated by immunoSEQ multiplex PCR, the TCRdb table keeps only in-frame clones and is missing some. The sample includes under 200,000 clones, 70% to 90% of them seen just once. The sample was peripheral blood. All receptors derive from a man in his forties with active or convalescent COVID-19.

The genes are TRBV6-6 and TRBJ1-5; TRBD1 might be the D (6 bases). The V gene's germline CDR1 is MNHNY and CDR2 SVGAGI (reference sequence). The V end was cut by 5 bases, the J end by 4 bases, with 12 bases between. CDR3 length: 14 amino acids. CDR3 sequence: CASSPGDLNQPQHF. Here the CDR3 DNA reads TGTGCCAGCAGTCCAGGGGACCTTAATCAGCCCCAGCATTTT.

The CDR3 loop is CASGLVRRRGSGNTIYF. CDR3 coding DNA: TGTGCTAGTGGTTTGGTACGTCGTAGAGGGTCGGGAAACACCATATATTTT. This chain joins TRBV12-5 and TRBJ1-3; no definite D call. The CDR3 has 17 residues. Germline assignment: CDR1 LGHNT and CDR2 FRNRAP. The V end was cut by 0 bases, the J end by 4 bases, with 16 bases between.

This chain connects TRBV4-1 to TRBJ1-5; TRBD1 matches 8 bases. The germline V gene has CDR1 MGHRA and CDR2 YSYEKL. After removal of 4 bases from V and 5 bases from J, the junction contained 7 bases not matched to a gene. The CDR3 covers 15 residues. As DNA, the CDR3 is TGCGCCAGCAGCCTCGGACAGGGCCCGCATCAGCCCCAGCATTTT. Translation: CASSLGQGPHQPQHF.

The CDR3 nucleotides are TGTGCCAGCAGTTTACGCACCCAGGGCTATGGCTACACCTTC. This sequence encodes CASSLRTQGYGYTF. This rearrangement joins TRBV28 to TRBJ1-2; D perhaps matches TRBD1 (5 bases). Trimming pared 2 bases from V and 4 bases from J, leaving 11 bases between. The CDR3 sequence is 14 residues long. Germline values: CDR1 MDHEN, CDR2 SYDVKM.

This clone has a single count. CDR3 sequence (DNA): TGTGCCAGTAGTACGACAGGGGGCACTGAAGCTTTCTTT. This gives the protein CASSTTGGTEAFF. This chain links TRBV19 with TRBJ1-1; 9 positions agree with TRBD1. With 4 bases clipped from V and 4 bases from J, the junction kept 1 base outside the gene matches. The CDR3 runs to 13 residues. CDR1 is LNHDA and CDR2 is SQIVND in the germline V gene (reference sequence). The full variable domain, rest sourced from reference TRBV19 and TRBJ1-1, is DGGITQSPKYLFRKEGQNVTLSCEQNLNHDAMYWYRQDPGQGLRLIYYSQIVNDFQKGDIAEGYSVSREKKESFPLTVTSAQKNPTAFYLCASSTTGGTEAFFGQGTRLTVV.

This clone turned up a few times. The rearrangement uses TRBV18 and TRBJ2-3, with 11 bases lining up with TRBD2. J was trimmed by 1 base and V by 6 bases; bases with no gene match: 9. From germline, CDR1 is KGHSH and CDR2 LQKENI. CDR3 length: 17 amino acids. The CDR3 DNA reads as TGTGCCAGCTCGCTTATCGGGACTAGCGGACGCACAGATACGCAGTATTTT. Amino acid sequence: CASSLIGTSGRTDTQYF. Full variable domain (remainder filled in from reference TRBV18 and TRBJ2-3): NAGVMQNPRHLVRRRGQEARLRCSPMKGHSHVYWYRQLPEEGLKFMVYLQKENIIDESGMPKERFSAEFPKEGPSILRIQQVVRGDSAAYFCASSLIGTSGRTDTQYFGPGTRLTVL.

The chain couples TRBV2 to TRBJ2-2, with 7 bases aligning to TRBD2. The ends lost 8 bases at V and 3 bases at J; junction bases unmatched: 3. This CDR3 has 13 amino acids. Germline CDR1 and CDR2: SNHLY and FYNNEI. The CDR3 coding sequence is TGTGCCAGCGGGAGGGCTCACACCGGGGAGCTGTTTTTT. Translating gives CASGRAHTGELFF. The entire variable domain, with the rest obtained from reference TRBV2 and TRBJ2-2, is as follows: EPEVTQTPSHQVTQMGQEVILRCVPISNHLYFYWYRQILGQKVEFLVSFYNNEISEKSEIFDDQFSVERPDGSNFTLKIRSTKLEDSAMYFCASGRAHTGELFFGEGSRLTVL.

This chain uses TRBV13 with TRBJ1-2; weak D call: TRBD1 (5 bases). V was clipped by 8 bases and J by 0 bases, with 10 bases between them. CDR1 is PRHDT, CDR2 FYEKMQ, per germline (reference sequence). The CDR3 is made up of 13 amino acids. Here the CDR3 DNA reads TGTGCCAGCGGAGGGGTCTCTAACTATGGCTACACCTTC. This encodes CASGGVSNYGYTF.

The CDR3 is CASRTGGAWGETQYF. In nucleotides, the CDR3 is TGCGCCAGCAGGACAGGGGGCGCGTGGGGGGAGACCCAGTACTTC. The chain is built from TRBV5-1 and TRBJ2-5; 10 bases fit TRBD1. V was clipped by 5 bases and J by 5 bases; unmatched bases: 9. This CDR3 region has 15 residues. Looked up from germline, CDR1 is SGHRS and CDR2 is YFSETQ. Using reference TRBV5-1 and TRBJ2-5 for the parts outside the CDR3, the full variable domain is KAGVTQTPRYLIKTRGQQVTLSCSPISGHRSVSWYQQTPGQGLQFLFEYFSETQRNKGNFPGRFSGRQFSNSRSEMNVSTLELGDSALYLCASRTGGAWGETQYFGPGTRLLVL.

V gene TRBV27 combines with J gene TRBJ1-3, with TRBD1 as a possible D gene (5 bases). Germline lookup yields CDR1 MNHEY and CDR2 SMNVEV (reference sequence). V was clipped by 5 bases and J by 0 bases, with 20 bases between them. The CDR3 contains 18 residues. The CDR3 region has the DNA TGTGCCAGCAGTCCACCCGATAGGGAGGGGAGCTCTGGAAACACCATATATTTT. It encodes CASSPPDREGSSGNTIYF.

V and J are TRBV19 and TRBJ1-4; 8 nucleotides agree with TRBD1. J was trimmed by 8 bases and V by 8 bases; bases with no gene match: 7. Germline assignment: CDR1 LNHDA and CDR2 SQIVND (reference sequence). CDR3 length equals 13 residues. The CDR3 spells CASSTGDEEKLFF. CDR3 nucleotides: TGTGCCAGTTCGACAGGGGATGAGGAAAAACTGTTTTTT.

Only a few counts were recorded for this clone. The genes are TRBV7-3 and TRBJ1-5; D remains ambiguous. V was pared by 1 base and J by 6 bases, with 13 bases between. The CDR3 runs to 15 residues. The germline V gene encodes CDR1 SGHTA and CDR2 FQGTGA. The CDR3 is CASSLMGGESQPQHF. The CDR3 nucleotides are TGTGCCAGCAGCTTAATGGGCGGGGAAAGTCAGCCCCAGCATTTT.

The genes are TRBV5-5 and TRBJ2-3; TRBD2 agrees at 11 bases. V shed 0 bases and J 0 bases; nucleotides not matched to a gene: 3. Germline CDR1 and CDR2: SGHKS and YYEKEE (reference sequence). The CDR3 consists of 17 residues. CDR3 in amino acids: CASSLESSGRSTDTQYF. The CDR3 bases are TGTGCCAGCAGCTTGGAATCTAGCGGGAGGAGCACAGATACGCAGTATTTT.

The chain links TRBV28 to TRBJ2-5; the D gene is possibly TRBD2 (6 bases). The V end was cut by 5 bases, the J end by 4 bases, with 20 bases between. This CDR3 has 16 residues. Germline CDR1 reads MDHEN; CDR2 reads SYDVKM. DNA for the CDR3: TGTGCCAGCAGTCTGAACCGGGCCCTGGGAGGAGAGACCCAGTACTTC. Translated, it gives CASSLNRALGGETQYF.